The 20 T cell receptor beta chains listed next were all sequenced from one sample in a study of T cell changes during pregnancy in multiple sclerosis. TCRdb's table, derived via immunoSEQ multiplex PCR, lists solely in-frame clones and lacks some. The profile shows about 73,000 clones, approximately 94% of them singletons. The specimen was peripheral blood, collected in the second trimester of pregnancy. Source of these receptors: a female donor in good health, enrolled as a control in a pregnancy study.

V is TRBV7-3 and J is TRBJ2-7; D might be TRBD1 (5 bases). Germline CDR1 reads SGHTA; CDR2 reads FQGTGA. The CDR3 has 13 amino acids. The germline V and J ends were trimmed by 0 bases and 7 bases, with 10 bases remaining between them. CDR3 in amino acids: CASSLTQGREQYF. The CDR3 DNA sequence: TGTGCCAGCAGCTTAACGCAGGGTCGGGAGCAGTACTTC.

The chain joins TRBV4-3 to TRBJ1-2; the match to TRBD1 covers 8 bases. CDR1 is LGHNA, CDR2 YSLEER, per germline. The V segment lost 2 bases and the J segment 2 bases; nucleotides outside the gene matches: 7. This CDR3 is built from 16 residues. The CDR3 DNA sequence: TGCGCCAGCAGCCAAATCTTGGGACAGGTCAACTATGGCTACACCTTC. Encoded protein: CASSQILGQVNYGYTF.

This clone was counted a single time. This sequence joins TRBV19 and TRBJ1-5; maybe TRBD1 (5 bases). This CDR3 is built from 14 residues. V was shortened by 4 bases and J by 3 bases, with 10 bases between the two germline ends. Germline assignment: CDR1 LNHDA and CDR2 SQIVND (reference sequence). The CDR3 here is CASSTRDYNQPQHF. The CDR3, as DNA: TGTGCCAGTAGTACCCGGGACTACAATCAGCCCCAGCATTTT.

V is TRBV6-5 and J is TRBJ1-2, with D perhaps matching TRBD1 (6 bases). This CDR3 comprises 15 residues. Looked up from germline, CDR1 is MNHEY and CDR2 is SVGAGI. V dropped 0 bases and J dropped 3 bases, with 11 bases sitting between them. CDR3 loop: CASSYSTQGHYGYTF. In DNA form, the CDR3 reads TGTGCCAGCAGTTACTCAACCCAGGGGCACTATGGCTACACCTTC.

This sequence joins TRBV6-6 and TRBJ2-5, with 11 bases identical to TRBD2. The junction had 3 bases not matched to a gene; V was cut back by 6 bases and J by 3 bases. The germline V gene has CDR1 MNHNY and CDR2 SVGAGI (reference sequence). This CDR3 region has 14 residues. The DNA of the CDR3 is TGTGCCAGCAGCCCGACTAGCGGGAAAGAGACCCAGTACTTC. Its translation is CASSPTSGKETQYF.

J is TRBJ2-3 and V is TRBV29-1; D is perhaps TRBD2 (6 bases). CDR3 length: 11 amino acids. The germline V and J ends were trimmed by 3 bases and 10 bases, with 11 bases remaining between them. CDR1 is SQVTM and CDR2 is ANQGSEA in the germline V gene. DNA of the CDR3: TGCAGCGTTGAGGAGGGTCGGGCGCAGTATTTT. Protein: CSVEEGRAQYF.

The table lists this clone with a count of one. V and J are TRBV7-3 and TRBJ2-7, with 9 bases that match TRBD1. The CDR3 is made up of 13 amino acids. Germline CDR1 and CDR2: SGHTA and FQGTGA. V shed 5 bases, J shed 6 bases, and the junction held 5 bases outside the gene matches. CDR3 residues: CASSRGQGTEQYF. The CDR3 DNA sequence: TGTGCCAGCAGCAGGGGACAGGGAACCGAGCAGTACTTC.

The V and J genes are TRBV15 and TRBJ1-3; perhaps TRBD1 as D (5 bases). The CDR3 extends over 15 amino acids. Per the germline V gene, CDR1 is LNHNV and CDR2 is YYDKDF (reference sequence). V gave up 0 bases and J gave up 2 bases, with 8 bases separating them. The CDR3 loop reads CATSRDRGPGNTIYF. The CDR3 DNA sequence: TGTGCCACCAGCAGAGATAGGGGTCCTGGAAACACCATATATTTT.

In DNA, the CDR3 is TGTGCCAGCTCACCCCTTAACGGCTACAATGAGCAGTTCTTC. Protein sequence: CASSPLNGYNEQFF. V gene TRBV18 combines with J gene TRBJ2-1; unclear D gene. In germline, CDR1 is KGHSH, CDR2 LQKENI. This CDR3 contains 14 residues. The V end was cut by 3 bases, the J end by 3 bases, with 9 bases between.

The chain links TRBV9 to TRBJ2-3; 12 positions match TRBD2. Unmatched junction bases numbered 9, after V lost 0 bases and J lost 4 bases. CDR3 length equals 18 residues. The germline CDR1 and CDR2 sequences are SGDLS and YYNGEE. The CDR3 loop reads CASSVGLTSGGRADTQYF. In DNA form, the CDR3 reads TGTGCCAGCAGCGTAGGCCTTACTAGCGGGGGGCGCGCAGATACGCAGTATTTT. Looking up the rest from reference TRBV9 and TRBJ2-3 gives the full variable domain: DSGVTQTPKHLITATGQRVTLRCSPRSGDLSVYWYQQSLDQGLQFLIQYYNGEERAKGNILERFSAQQFPDLHSELNLSSLELGDSALYFCASSVGLTSGGRADTQYFGPGTRLTVL.

The rearrangement joins TRBV7-3 to TRBJ2-3; no definite D call. In germline, CDR1 is SGHTA, CDR2 FQGTGA. The CDR3 runs 16 residues. The V end lost 5 bases, the J end lost 2 bases, and 17 bases lay between the germline ends. CDR3 coding DNA: TGTGCCAGCAGCCTCGAGGTCGCCGTGAACACAGATACGCAGTATTTT. Its protein product is CASSLEVAVNTDTQYF.

The chain joins TRBV4-3 to TRBJ2-7; the D gene is possibly TRBD1 (5 bases). With 0 bases removed from V and 3 bases from J, the gap between germline ends came to 18 bases. Germline V gene sequence: CDR1 LGHNA, CDR2 YSLEER. The CDR3 extends over 17 amino acids. CDR3 sequence (DNA): TGCGCCAGCAGCCAAGATTCTCTGATGCCAGGGCTCTACGAGCAGTACTTC. It translates to CASSQDSLMPGLYEQYF.

The chain has TRBV5-1 and TRBJ1-2, with a tentative D call TRBD1 (5 bases). The CDR3 extends over 10 amino acids. Trimming removed 7 bases at V and 8 bases at J, with 9 bases between. Per germline, CDR1 SGHRS and CDR2 YFSETQ. As DNA, the CDR3 is TGCGCCAGCGGTGGGGCCGGCTACACCTTC. Encoded protein: CASGGAGYTF. Full variable domain (missing parts from reference TRBV5-1 and TRBJ1-2): KAGVTQTPRYLIKTRGQQVTLSCSPISGHRSVSWYQQTPGQGLQFLFEYFSETQRNKGNFPGRFSGRQFSNSRSEMNVSTLELGDSALYLCASGGAGYTFGSGTRLTVV.

The V call is TRBV6-5, the J call TRBJ2-1; tentative D call: TRBD2 (5 bases). CDR3 length: 13 amino acids. Trimming shortened V by 6 bases and J by 9 bases, and 15 bases separated the two germline ends. From germline, CDR1 is MNHEY and CDR2 SVGAGI. CDR3 DNA sequence: TGTGCCAGCAGGGCGCAGGTTCGGGGTGAGCAGTTCTTC. It codes for CASRAQVRGEQFF.

V is TRBV7-9 and J is TRBJ2-1; TRBD2 matches 9 bases. The CDR3 sequence is 15 residues long. CDR1 and CDR2 (germline): SEHNR, FQNEAQ (reference sequence). V dropped 6 bases and J dropped 6; count of bases not matched to a gene: 9. CDR3 DNA sequence: TGTGCCAGCAGGTACGGGACTAGCTATTCCAATGAGCAGTTCTTC. Translated, it gives CASRYGTSYSNEQFF. Full variable domain (remainder filled in from reference TRBV7-9 and TRBJ2-1): DTGVSQNPRHKITKRGQNVTFRCDPISEHNRLYWYRQTLGQGPEFLTYFQNEAQLEKSRLLSDRFSAERPKGSFSTLEIQRTEQGDSAMYLCASRYGTSYSNEQFFGPGTRLTVL.

This chain uses TRBV9 with TRBJ2-5, with 13 bases lining up with TRBD2. J gave up 4 bases and V 6 bases, and 6 bases lay outside the gene matches. This CDR3 region has 15 residues. In germline, CDR1 is SGDLS, CDR2 YYNGEE. CDR3 sequence: CASTTGTSGAETQYF. The CDR3 DNA reads TGTGCCAGCACCACCGGGACTAGCGGGGCAGAGACCCAGTACTTC.

This clone was observed once. The rearrangement joins TRBV5-1 to TRBJ2-2, with 10 bases fitting TRBD1. The CDR3 totals 18 residues. V lost 0 bases, J lost 6 bases, and 11 bases stayed unmatched. Germline loops: CDR1 SGHRS, CDR2 YFSETQ. The CDR3 coding sequence is TGCGCCAGCAGCTTGGCCGGGACAGGGGCGACGAGGGCCGGGGAGCTGTTTTTT. This encodes CASSLAGTGATRAGELFF.

This clone appeared a single time. Other DNA variants within this sample encode the same CDR3. J is TRBJ1-1 and V is TRBV6-5; perhaps TRBD1 as D (5 bases). Trimming cost V 2 bases and J 4 bases, with 8 bases left between them. Germline assignment: CDR1 MNHEY and CDR2 SVGAGI. CDR3 length: 13 amino acids. The CDR3 coding sequence is TGTGCCAGCAGTTACGGGGGGGGCACTGAAGCTTTCTTT. This encodes CASSYGGGTEAFF.

The rearrangement uses TRBV5-5 and TRBJ2-7; 10 bases line up with TRBD1. Germline V lookup: CDR1 SGHKS, CDR2 YYEKEE (reference sequence). The CDR3 runs to 16 residues. V lost 4 bases to trimming and J lost 3 bases; unmatched junction nucleotides: 10. CDR3 nucleotide sequence: TGTGCCAGCAGCATGTCGCTGGGACAGGGGAACTACGAGCAGTACTTC. It is translated as CASSMSLGQGNYEQYF.

J is TRBJ2-7 and V is TRBV5-4, with 9 bases fitting TRBD1. V shed 4 bases and J 5 bases; nucleotides not matched to a gene: 7. Germline V lookup: CDR1 SGHNT, CDR2 YYREEE (reference sequence). The CDR3 runs 14 residues. The CDR3 DNA sequence: TGTGCCAGCAGCCAACGGGACAGGGCCAACGAGCAGTACTTC. Its protein product is CASSQRDRANEQYF.